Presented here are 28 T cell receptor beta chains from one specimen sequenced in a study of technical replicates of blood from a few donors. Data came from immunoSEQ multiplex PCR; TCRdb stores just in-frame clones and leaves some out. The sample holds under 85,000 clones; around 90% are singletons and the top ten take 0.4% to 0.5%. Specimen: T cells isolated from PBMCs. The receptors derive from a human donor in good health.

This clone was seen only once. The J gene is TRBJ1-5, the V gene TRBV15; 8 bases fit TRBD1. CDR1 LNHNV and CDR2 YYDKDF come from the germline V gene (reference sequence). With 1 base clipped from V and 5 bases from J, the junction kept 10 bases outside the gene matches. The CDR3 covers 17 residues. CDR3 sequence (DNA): TGTGCCACCAGCAGAGGATTCGGACAGGGTGGGTATCAGCCCCAGCATTTT. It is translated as CATSRGFGQGGYQPQHF.

The CDR3 reads CAIRAGGNTDTQYF. The CDR3 bases are TGTGCCATCAGGGCGGGAGGGAATACAGATACGCAGTATTTT. The chain couples TRBV10-3 to TRBJ2-3; TRBD2 matches at 9 bases. Germline V gene lookup returns CDR1 ENHRY and CDR2 SYGVKD. This CDR3 is built from 14 residues. Trimming at V came to 6 bases and at J to 3 bases, leaving 4 bases not matched to a gene.

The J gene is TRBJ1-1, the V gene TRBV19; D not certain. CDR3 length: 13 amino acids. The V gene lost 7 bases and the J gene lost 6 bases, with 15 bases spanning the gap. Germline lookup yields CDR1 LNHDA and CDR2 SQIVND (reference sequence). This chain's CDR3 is CASKRGSWAEAFF. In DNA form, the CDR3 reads TGTGCCAGTAAGAGAGGGTCTTGGGCTGAAGCTTTCTTT.

For the CDR3, the DNA is TGTGCCAGCAGTCAAAACAGGGCCTACGAGCAGTACTTC. It specifies CASSQNRAYEQYF. This sequence joins TRBV6-1 and TRBJ2-7; D might be TRBD1 (6 bases). Germline-derived CDR1 and CDR2 are MNHNS and SASEGT. The CDR3 length is 13 residues. The V and J ends lost 5 bases and 2 bases respectively, with 10 bases between them.

DNA for the CDR3: TGTGCCAGCAGTTTCAGGTTCCTCTCTGGGGCCAACGTCCTGACTTTC. Translating gives CASSFRFLSGANVLTF. The chain couples TRBV27 to TRBJ2-6; no reliable D call. CDR1 and CDR2 from the germline V gene are MNHEY and SMNVEV (reference sequence). The CDR3 has 16 residues. V lost 3 bases to trimming and J lost 0 bases, with 9 bases between them.

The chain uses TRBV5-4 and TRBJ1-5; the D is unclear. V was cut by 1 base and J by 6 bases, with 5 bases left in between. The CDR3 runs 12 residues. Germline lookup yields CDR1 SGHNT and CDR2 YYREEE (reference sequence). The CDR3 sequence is CASSLYFQPQHF. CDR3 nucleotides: TGTGCCAGCAGCTTGTATTTTCAGCCCCAGCATTTT.

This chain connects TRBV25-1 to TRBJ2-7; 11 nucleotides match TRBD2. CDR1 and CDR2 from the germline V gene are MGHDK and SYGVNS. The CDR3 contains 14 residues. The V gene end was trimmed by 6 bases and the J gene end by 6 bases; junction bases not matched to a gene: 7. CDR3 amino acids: CASSQLAGAGEQYF. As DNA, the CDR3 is TGTGCCAGCAGCCAACTAGCGGGAGCAGGCGAGCAGTACTTC.

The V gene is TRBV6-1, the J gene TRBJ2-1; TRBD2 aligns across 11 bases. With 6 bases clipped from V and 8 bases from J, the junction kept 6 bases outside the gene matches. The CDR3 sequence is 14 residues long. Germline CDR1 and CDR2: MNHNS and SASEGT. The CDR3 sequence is CASRLAGEVDEQFF. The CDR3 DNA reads TGTGCCAGCAGACTAGCGGGAGAGGTGGATGAGCAGTTCTTC.

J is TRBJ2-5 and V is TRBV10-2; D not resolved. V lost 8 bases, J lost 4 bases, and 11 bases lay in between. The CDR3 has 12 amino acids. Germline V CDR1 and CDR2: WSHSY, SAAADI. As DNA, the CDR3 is TGCGCCAGCGGAAGACATTCAGAGACCCAGTACTTC. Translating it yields CASGRHSETQYF.

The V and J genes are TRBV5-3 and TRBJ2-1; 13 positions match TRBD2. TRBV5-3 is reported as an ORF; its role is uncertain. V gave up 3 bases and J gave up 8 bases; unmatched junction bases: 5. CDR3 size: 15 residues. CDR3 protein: CARSSGTSGIYEQFF. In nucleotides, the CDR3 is TGTGCCAGAAGCTCCGGGACTAGCGGGATCTATGAGCAGTTCTTC.

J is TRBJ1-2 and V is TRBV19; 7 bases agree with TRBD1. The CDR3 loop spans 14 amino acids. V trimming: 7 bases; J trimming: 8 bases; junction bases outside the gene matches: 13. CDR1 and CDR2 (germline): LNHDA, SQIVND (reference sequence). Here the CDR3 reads CASMYGTARKGYTF. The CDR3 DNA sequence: TGTGCCAGTATGTATGGGACAGCTCGAAAAGGCTACACCTTC.

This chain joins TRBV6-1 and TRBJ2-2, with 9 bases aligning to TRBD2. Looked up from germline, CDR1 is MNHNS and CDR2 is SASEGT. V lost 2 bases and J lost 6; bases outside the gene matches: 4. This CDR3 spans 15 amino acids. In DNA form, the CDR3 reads TGTGCCAGCAGTGAAAACCCTAGCGGGGCCGGGGAGCTGTTTTTT. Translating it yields CASSENPSGAGELFF.

The CDR3 region has the DNA TGCGCCAGCAGCCAAGAGCGGCTAGCGGGTACCTCCTACAATGAGCAGTTCTTC. As protein: CASSQERLAGTSYNEQFF. V and J are TRBV4-1 and TRBJ2-1, with 8 bases lining up with TRBD2. Trimming cost V 0 bases and J 0 bases; bases outside gene matches: 7. In germline, CDR1 is MGHRA, CDR2 YSYEKL. The CDR3 spans 18 residues.

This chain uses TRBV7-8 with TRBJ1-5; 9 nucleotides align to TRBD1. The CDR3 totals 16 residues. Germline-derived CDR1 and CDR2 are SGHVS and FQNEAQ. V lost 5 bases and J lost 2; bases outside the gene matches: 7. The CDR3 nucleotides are TGTGCCAGCAGCCCTCCGGGACAGGGAGGCAATCAGCCCCAGCATTTT. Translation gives CASSPPGQGGNQPQHF. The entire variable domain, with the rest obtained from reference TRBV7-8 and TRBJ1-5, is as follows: GAGVSQSPRYKVAKRGQDVALRCDPISGHVSLFWYQQALGQGPEFLTYFQNEAQLDKSGLPSDRFFAERPEGSVSTLKIQRTQQEDSAVYLCASSPPGQGGNQPQHFGDGTRLSIL.

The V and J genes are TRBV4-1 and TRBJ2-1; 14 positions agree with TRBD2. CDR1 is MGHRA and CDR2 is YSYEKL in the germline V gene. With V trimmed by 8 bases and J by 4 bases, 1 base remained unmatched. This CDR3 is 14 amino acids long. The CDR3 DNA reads TGCGCCAGCGGGACTAGCGGGAGATACAATGAGCAGTTCTTC. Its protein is CASGTSGRYNEQFF.

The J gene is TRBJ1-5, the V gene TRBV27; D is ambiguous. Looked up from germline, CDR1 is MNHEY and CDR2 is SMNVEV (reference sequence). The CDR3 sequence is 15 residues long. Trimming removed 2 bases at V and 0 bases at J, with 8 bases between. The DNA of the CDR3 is TGTGCCAGCAGTTTAGCCGGGTATAGCAATCAGCCCCAGCATTTT. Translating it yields CASSLAGYSNQPQHF.

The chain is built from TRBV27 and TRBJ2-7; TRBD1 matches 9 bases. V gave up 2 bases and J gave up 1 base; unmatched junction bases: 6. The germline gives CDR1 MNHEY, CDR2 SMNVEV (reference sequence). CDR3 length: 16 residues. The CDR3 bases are TGTGCCAGCAGTTTAACTAAGGACAGGGGTTCCTACGAGCAGTACTTC. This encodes CASSLTKDRGSYEQYF.

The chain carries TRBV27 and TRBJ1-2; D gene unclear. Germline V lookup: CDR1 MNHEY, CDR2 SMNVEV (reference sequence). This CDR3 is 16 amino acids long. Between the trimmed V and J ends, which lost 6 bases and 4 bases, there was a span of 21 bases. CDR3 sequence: CASRSLEEQDFYGYTF. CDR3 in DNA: TGTGCCAGCAGATCCCTGGAGGAACAAGATTTCTATGGCTACACCTTC.

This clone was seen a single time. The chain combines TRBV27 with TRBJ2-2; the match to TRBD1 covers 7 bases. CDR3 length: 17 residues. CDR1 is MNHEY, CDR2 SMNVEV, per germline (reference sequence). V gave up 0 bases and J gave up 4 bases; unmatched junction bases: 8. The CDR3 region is CASSLSRQTGRTGELFF. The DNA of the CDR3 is TGTGCCAGCAGTTTATCCAGGCAGACAGGGCGCACCGGGGAGCTGTTTTTT.

The CDR3 region has the DNA TGCGCCAGCAGAGGGACAGGGAGCAATGAGCAGTTCTTC. Its protein is CASRGTGSNEQFF. The chain has TRBV4-3 and TRBJ2-1; TRBD1 matches at 9 bases. Germline CDR1 is LGHNA and CDR2 is YSLEER. Trimming at V came to 6 bases and at J to 6 bases, leaving 3 bases not matched to a gene. The CDR3 runs to 13 residues.

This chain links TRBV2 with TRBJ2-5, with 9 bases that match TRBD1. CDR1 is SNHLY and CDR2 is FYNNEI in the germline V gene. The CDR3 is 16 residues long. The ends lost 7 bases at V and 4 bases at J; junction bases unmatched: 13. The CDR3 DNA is TGTGCCAGCAACAGGACCCGGGACAGGGCGAGAGAGACCCAGTACTTC. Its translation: CASNRTRDRARETQYF.

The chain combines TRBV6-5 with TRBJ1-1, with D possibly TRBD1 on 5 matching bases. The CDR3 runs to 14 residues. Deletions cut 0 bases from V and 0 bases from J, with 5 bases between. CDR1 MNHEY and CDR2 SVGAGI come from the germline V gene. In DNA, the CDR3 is TGTGCCAGCAGTTACTCGACAGTGAACACTGAAGCTTTCTTT. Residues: CASSYSTVNTEAFF.

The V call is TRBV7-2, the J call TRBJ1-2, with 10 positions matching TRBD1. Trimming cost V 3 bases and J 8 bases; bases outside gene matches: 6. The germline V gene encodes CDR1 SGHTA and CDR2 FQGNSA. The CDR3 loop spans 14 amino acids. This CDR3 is CASSFLRDRGGYTF. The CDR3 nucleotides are TGTGCCAGCAGCTTTCTCCGGGACAGGGGAGGCTACACCTTC.

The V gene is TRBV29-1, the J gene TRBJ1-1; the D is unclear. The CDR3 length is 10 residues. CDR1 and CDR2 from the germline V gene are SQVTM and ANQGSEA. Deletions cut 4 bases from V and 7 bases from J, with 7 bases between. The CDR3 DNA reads TGCAGCGTTGTAAGCCTTGAAGCTTTCTTT. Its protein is CSVVSLEAFF.

CDR3 nucleotide sequence: TGTGCCAGCAGCTTACCGATTCAAGCTAGCGGAACGAACACCGGGGAGCTGTTTTTT. Its translation: CASSLPIQASGTNTGELFF. The chain combines TRBV11-2 with TRBJ2-2; 7 bases agree with TRBD2. Per the germline V gene, CDR1 is SGHAT and CDR2 is FQNNGV. The CDR3 spans 19 residues. The J segment lost 0 bases and the V segment lost 2 bases, leaving 12 bases of the junction unmatched.

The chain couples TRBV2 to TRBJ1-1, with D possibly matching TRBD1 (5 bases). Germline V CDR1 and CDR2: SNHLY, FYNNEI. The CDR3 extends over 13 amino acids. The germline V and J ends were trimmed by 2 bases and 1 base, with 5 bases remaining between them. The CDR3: CASSEQGNTEAFF. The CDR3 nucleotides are TGTGCCAGCAGTGAACAGGGGAACACTGAAGCTTTCTTT.

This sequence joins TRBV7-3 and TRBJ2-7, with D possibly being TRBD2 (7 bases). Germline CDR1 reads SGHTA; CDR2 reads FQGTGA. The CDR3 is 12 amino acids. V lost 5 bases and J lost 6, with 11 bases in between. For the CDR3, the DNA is TGTGCCAGCAGCCAACGGGGGGCCGAGCAGTACTTC. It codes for CASSQRGAEQYF.

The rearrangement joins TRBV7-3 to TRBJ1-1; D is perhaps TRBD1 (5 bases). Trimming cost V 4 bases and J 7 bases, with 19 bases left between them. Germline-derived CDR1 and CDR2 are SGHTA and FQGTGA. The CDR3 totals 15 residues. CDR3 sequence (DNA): TGTGCCAGCAGCTCCGGAGGGTGGGGGGAAGATGAAGCTTTCTTT. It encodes CASSSGGWGEDEAFF.